This T cell receptor beta chain was recorded in a study of neurological immune-mediated disorders. Study summary: Of the approximately 34 patients with multiple sclerosis, about 31 had relapsing-remitting MS, whereas the remaining 3 had secondary progressive MS.

MiXCR was run by TCRdb on the 5' RACE reads, yielding one entry per CDR3 protein. The sample shows about 55,000 distinct CDR3 sequences, around 4% of them seen only once. Trimming left V 7 bases short and J 0 bases short, with 13 bases between. The CDR3 is 15 amino acids. At least ten counts were recorded for this clonotype. The chain joins TRBV12-3 or TRBV12-4 to TRBJ1-3; D is unclear. The source material was PBMCs. The clonotype originates from a man aged 25 to 45 with multiple sclerosis. The CDR3 DNA reads as TGTGCCAGCACCGATAGGCGGAACTCTGGAAACACCATATATTTT. Amino acids: CASTDRRNSGNTIYF.